This T cell receptor (beta chain) was captured by sequencing in a study of long-term antiretroviral therapy in people with HIV. Overall study results and limits: HIV repertoires covered narrower CDR3 length ranges than controls did. Nothing was known about ART adherence, viral resistance or changes in therapy.

At the survey level, the v3.0 immunoSEQ assay was run. Some clones are missing from TCRdb's copy, which holds only in-frame ones; the method was immunoSEQ multiplex PCR. This sample carries tens of thousands of clones, 80% to 90% of them seen once, and the ten largest clones take 2% to 2.5%. The CDR3 consists of 12 residues. Germline CDR1 MGHDK, CDR2 SYGVNS. Trimming left V 9 bases short and J 6 bases short, with 11 bases between. On this clone: Its specificity is unknown.

Each HIV-infected participant was given treatment in the United States. This specimen consisted of unsorted PBMCs, obtained 3 years after starting antiretroviral therapy. The TCR sequence derives from a man in his fifties or sixties with HIV. The V gene is TRBV25-1, the J gene TRBJ2-2, with D unclear. This CDR3 is CASTSGSGELFF. The CDR3 coding sequence is TGTGCCAGTACTTCCGGCTCCGGGGAGCTGTTTTTT.